This T cell receptor beta chain was found in a study of metastatic and nonmetastatic thyroid tumors. Background on the study: Malignant and benign thyroid patients had repertoires compared in peripheral blood and tumor or nodule tissue. Study findings and constraints: A significant increase in TCR beta diversity was reportedly seen in malignant thyroid tumors relative to benign nodules, in blood and tumor.

Concerning this clone: Its antigen is unidentified.

Per the original methods: Between-group CDR3 differences, defined by clinicopathological status, yielded a distant-metastasis classifier for papillary thyroid cancer. TCRdb re-called the PCR reads through MiXCR. TCRdb's processing, not the authors', yielded these V and J calls. The table shows about 17,000 clones, with 20% to 25% occurring only once. Until they underwent thyroid surgery, no patient had received any treatment. This CDR3 has 15 amino acids. The germline CDR1 and CDR2 sequences are LNHDA and SQIVND (reference sequence). The germline V and J ends were trimmed by 5 bases and 0 bases, with 14 bases remaining between them.

This sequence was found in a female donor with papillary thyroid cancer or a benign thyroid nodule (not recorded which). Some clones in this sample may be carry-over from other donors' samples. The V gene is TRBV19, the J gene TRBJ2-7; D unresolved. Sequenced sample: adjacent normal tissue. The CDR3 DNA is TGTGCCAGTAGTCAGGCCGTGTCTAGCTCCTACGAGCAGTACTTC. It specifies CASSQAVSSSYEQYF.